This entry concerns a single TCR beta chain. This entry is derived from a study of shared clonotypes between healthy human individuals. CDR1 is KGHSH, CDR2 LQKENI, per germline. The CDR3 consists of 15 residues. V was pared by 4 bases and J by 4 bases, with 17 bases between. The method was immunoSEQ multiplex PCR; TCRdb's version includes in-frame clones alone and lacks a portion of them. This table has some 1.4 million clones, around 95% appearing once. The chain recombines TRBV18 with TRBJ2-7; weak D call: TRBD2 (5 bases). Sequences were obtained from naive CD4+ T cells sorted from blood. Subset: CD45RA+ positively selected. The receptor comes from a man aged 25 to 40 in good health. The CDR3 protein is CASSRTGPDYYEQYF. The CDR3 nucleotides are TGTGCCAGCTCACGAACTGGACCAGACTATTACGAGCAGTACTTC.